These T cell receptor beta chains were read from a single sample in a study of cytomegalovirus exposure and HLA in healthy donors. This table comes from immunoSEQ multiplex PCR, and its TCRdb copy is limited to in-frame clones, with some not included. The sample has about 300,000 clones; 88% are singletons. The material sequenced was PBMCs. The origin of the receptors is a woman aged 18-35 years in good health and CMV-seronegative. The CDR3 runs from the conserved cysteine through the conserved F or W. The order of the fields is J gene, D gene, CDR3 length, V gene, CDR3 DNA, CDR3 protein. The D gene is left open where the match is weak.

TRBJ2-5	TRBD2	16	TRBV5-1	TGCGCCAGCAGCTACGGGACTAGCGGGGTACAAGAGACCCAGTACTTC	CASSYGTSGVQETQYF
TRBJ2-7	-	13	TRBV30	TGTGCCTGGGTGTCGGAGAATGCCTACGAGCAGTACTTC	CAWVSENAYEQYF
TRBJ2-7	-	16	TRBV5-6	TGTGCCAGCACCCTCAAGGTGTCCAGCAGGGACTACGAGCAGTACTTC	CASTLKVSSRDYEQYF
TRBJ2-3	-	12	TRBV25-1	TGTGCCAGCAGTGAATACGGCGGTACGCAGTATTTT	CASSEYGGTQYF
TRBJ2-2	TRBD2	19	TRBV4-1	TGCGCCAGCAGCCACCTACCGCGGGGACTAGCGCACCTTCGGGAGGAGCTGTTTTTT	CASSHLPRGLAHLREELFF
TRBJ1-5	TRBD1	15	TRBV6-5	TGTGCCAGCAGCTCAACTGGGACAGCCAATCAGCCCCAGCATTTT	CASSSTGTANQPQHF
TRBJ2-2	TRBD2	14	TRBV10-3	TGTGCCACGGGACTAGCGGAGGGGAACGGGGAGCTGTTTTTT	CATGLAEGNGELFF
TRBJ1-3	TRBD1	14	TRBV29-1	TGCAGCGTTGGGACAGGGCAGGTTGGAAACACCATATATTTT	CSVGTGQVGNTIYF
TRBJ2-1	TRBD1	15	TRBV6-5	TGTGCCAGCAGCCTTTCGAGACAGGGTCTGAGTGAGCAGTTCTTC	CASSLSRQGLSEQFF
TRBJ1-6	TRBD1	15	TRBV28	TGTGCCAGCAGCGAGCCGGGACAGCTCTATTCACCCCTCCACTTT	CASSEPGQLYSPLHF
TRBJ2-7	TRBD2	15	TRBV18	TGTGCCAGCTCGCGTTCTAGCGGGAGTGTCTACGAGCAGTACTTC	CASSRSSGSVYEQYF
TRBJ2-7	-	13	TRBV28	TGTGCCAGCACGAGTCTAAGTCCCTACGAGCAGTACTTC	CASTSLSPYEQYF
TRBJ2-3	-	15	TRBV10-2	TGCGCCAGCATTTACCGGGACTTAGCAGTAGATACGCAGTATTTT	CASIYRDLAVDTQYF
TRBJ2-3	TRBD2	15	TRBV9	TGTGCCAGCAGCGCCGGGACTACTAGCACAGATACGCAGTATTTT	CASSAGTTSTDTQYF
TRBJ2-1	TRBD2	17	TRBV2	TGTGCCAGCAGACGCGGGACTAGCGGGAGAATAGACAATGAGCAGTTCTTC	CASRRGTSGRIDNEQFF
TRBJ1-6	TRBD1	15	TRBV19	TGTGCCAGTAGGAGAACCGGGACAGGGGATTCACCCCTCCACTTT	CASRRTGTGDSPLHF
TRBJ2-3	TRBD1	16	TRBV28	TGTGCCAGCAGTCACGGACAGGGGGCCGGGGCAGATACGCAGTATTTT	CASSHGQGAGADTQYF
TRBJ1-5	-	12	TRBV10-1	TGCGCCAGCGGCCCAAAGAATCAGCCCCAGCATTTT	CASGPKNQPQHF